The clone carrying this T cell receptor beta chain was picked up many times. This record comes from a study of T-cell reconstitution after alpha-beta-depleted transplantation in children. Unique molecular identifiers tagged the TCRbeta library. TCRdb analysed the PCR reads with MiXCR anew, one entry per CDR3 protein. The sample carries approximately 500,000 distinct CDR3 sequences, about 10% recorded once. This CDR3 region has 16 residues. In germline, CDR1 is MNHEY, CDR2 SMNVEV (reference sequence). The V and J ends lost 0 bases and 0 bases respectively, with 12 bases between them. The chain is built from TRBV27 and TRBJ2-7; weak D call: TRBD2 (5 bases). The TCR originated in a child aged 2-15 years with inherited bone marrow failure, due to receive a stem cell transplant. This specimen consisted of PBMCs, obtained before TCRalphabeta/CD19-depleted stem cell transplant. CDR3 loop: CASSLSPSGSSYEQYF. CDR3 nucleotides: TGTGCCAGCAGTTTATCCCCCAGTGGGAGCTCCTACGAGCAGTACTTC.